Each of the 30 T cell receptor beta chains below was sequenced from the same sample in a study of blood T cell repertoires in COVID-19. Using immunoSEQ multiplex PCR, the repertoire was profiled, and TCRdb retains in-frame clones only, with some absent. This sample yields 250,000 or so clones, of which approximately 90% are seen a single time; 0.99% belongs to the top ten. Material for sequencing was peripheral blood. These receptors all stem from a woman aged 40 to 50 who had recovered from COVID-19.

The chain couples TRBV7-8 to TRBJ2-1, with TRBD2 as a possible D gene (5 bases). Trimming took off 1 base at V and 3 bases at J, with 10 bases between the two ends. This CDR3 has 15 amino acids. The V gene's germline CDR1 is SGHVS and CDR2 FQNEAQ. The CDR3 DNA follows: TGTGCCAGCAGCTTAGTTCCGGGGTACTACAATGAGCAGTTCTTC. It specifies CASSLVPGYYNEQFF.

V gene TRBV4-3 combines with J gene TRBJ1-2, with D perhaps matching TRBD1 (5 bases). V dropped 1 base and J dropped 4 bases, with 16 bases sitting between them. The CDR3 has 16 amino acids. Germline-derived CDR1 and CDR2 are LGHNA and YSLEER. CDR3 nucleotides: TGCGCCAGCAGCCAAGGGGGCGTCCTTGGGGCCTATGGCTACACCTTC. Translating it yields CASSQGGVLGAYGYTF.

The chain has TRBV6-2 or TRBV6-3 and TRBJ1-1, with D possibly being TRBD1 (6 bases). This CDR3 has 14 residues. V was pared by 0 bases and J by 6 bases, with 11 bases between. The germline CDR1 and CDR2 sequences are MNHEY and SVGEGT. CDR3 sequence (DNA): TGTGCCAGCAGTTACTCGGCCCGGACAGCTGAAGCTTTCTTT. The encoded protein is CASSYSARTAEAFF.

The rearrangement joins TRBV7-2 to TRBJ2-7, with 7 positions matching TRBD2. This CDR3 is 13 amino acids long. V lost 3 bases, J lost 2 bases, and 1 base stayed unmatched. The germline V gene encodes CDR1 SGHTA and CDR2 FQGNSA. CDR3 protein: CASSLGGTYEQYF. The CDR3 DNA reads as TGTGCCAGCAGCTTGGGGGGGACCTACGAGCAGTACTTC.

The chain couples TRBV28 to TRBJ2-7; D perhaps matches TRBD2 (6 bases). Germline CDR1 MDHEN, CDR2 SYDVKM. V was shortened by 6 bases and J by 6 bases, with 21 bases between the two germline ends. This CDR3 has 15 amino acids. The CDR3, as DNA: TGTGCCAGCAGCTATACGCCCCCGGGGGTCTGCGAGCAGTACGTC. The encoded protein is CASSYTPPGVCEQYV.

The chain has TRBV19 and TRBJ2-1; 11 positions agree with TRBD2. The CDR3 covers 17 residues. The trim removed 4 bases at V and 2 bases at J, leaving 7 bases unmatched. The germline V gene encodes CDR1 LNHDA and CDR2 SQIVND (reference sequence). The CDR3 reads CASSSAASGRTYNEQFF. In DNA, the CDR3 is TGTGCCAGTAGTAGCGCCGCTAGCGGGAGGACCTACAATGAGCAGTTCTTC.

The chain combines TRBV7-2 with TRBJ1-5, with D possibly matching TRBD1 (6 bases). V lost 3 bases to trimming and J lost 3 bases, with 9 bases between them. CDR1 SGHTA and CDR2 FQGNSA come from the germline V gene. The length of the CDR3 is 14 residues. The CDR3 DNA reads TGTGCCAGCAGCTTTTGGGACAACAATCAGCCCCAGCATTTT. Translated: CASSFWDNNQPQHF.

This CDR3 is CAIRDPLAPTYNEQFF. The DNA for the CDR3 is TGTGCCATCAGGGACCCACTAGCGCCGACCTACAATGAGCAGTTCTTC. J is TRBJ2-1 and V is TRBV10-3; 7 nucleotides align to TRBD2. CDR3 length equals 16 residues. V trimming: 6 bases; J trimming: 2 bases; junction bases outside the gene matches: 10. The germline gives CDR1 ENHRY, CDR2 SYGVKD.

With respect to this clone: The junction and the germline gene differ at one end; a read error may be behind it. The chain is built from TRBV7-8 and TRBJ1-2; no definite D call. Germline V gene sequence: CDR1 SGHVS, CDR2 FQNEAQ. The CDR3 extends over 13 amino acids. CDR3: CASSPFGVLGFSF. CDR3 coding DNA: TGTGCCAGCAGCCCCTTCGGGGTTCTAGGCTTCTCCTTC.

This chain connects TRBV4-1 to TRBJ2-7, with 15 bases fitting TRBD2. The J segment lost 6 bases and the V segment lost 4 bases, leaving 4 bases of the junction unmatched. CDR3 length: 15 residues. Germline CDR1 is MGHRA and CDR2 is YSYEKL. CDR3 sequence: CASSRGLAGGAEQYF. The CDR3 DNA reads TGCGCCAGCAGCCGGGGACTAGCGGGAGGAGCCGAGCAGTACTTC.

On this clone itself: The junction differs from germline at one of its ends, possibly a read error. The chain employs TRBV7-7 and TRBJ2-3; 8 bases agree with TRBD2. This CDR3 spans 16 amino acids. CDR1 is SSHAT, CDR2 FNYEAQ, per germline (reference sequence). CDR3 DNA sequence: TGTGCTAGCAGCCCGGGAGGGGGTCCTTACACAGATACGCAGTATTTT. Translation: CASSPGGGPYTDTQYF.

The chain uses TRBV10-2 and TRBJ2-1; no clear D gene. Germline V lookup: CDR1 WSHSY, CDR2 SAAADI. The CDR3 covers 14 residues. V was shortened by 7 bases and J by 0 bases, with 10 bases between the two germline ends. The CDR3 sequence is CASTLESSYNEQFF. For the CDR3, the DNA is TGCGCCAGCACCCTAGAAAGCTCCTACAATGAGCAGTTCTTC.

The J gene is TRBJ2-1, the V gene TRBV10-3, with 10 bases lining up with TRBD2. This CDR3 has 14 residues. V shed 4 bases, J shed 5 bases, and the junction held 2 bases outside the gene matches. The germline V gene has CDR1 ENHRY and CDR2 SYGVKD. The CDR3 region is CAISGGLANNEQFF. The CDR3 bases are TGTGCCATCAGTGGGGGACTAGCGAACAATGAGCAGTTCTTC.

This chain joins TRBV3-1 (or the pseudogene TRBV3-2) and TRBJ2-4; tentative D call: TRBD2 (6 bases). Germline CDR1 and CDR2: LGHDT and YNNKEL (reference sequence). The CDR3 runs 16 residues. V shed 3 bases and J shed 7 bases, with 19 bases lying between them. CDR3 loop: CASSQVGRELLNIQYF. The DNA of the CDR3 is TGTGCCAGCAGCCAGGTGGGGCGGGAACTACTTAACATTCAGTACTTC.

This clone was seen only once. V gene TRBV3-1 (or the pseudogene TRBV3-2) combines with J gene TRBJ2-1, with D possibly being TRBD1 (6 bases). CDR1 is LGHDT, CDR2 YNNKEL, per germline (reference sequence). The V end was cut by 3 bases, the J end by 7 bases, with 22 bases between. This CDR3 is 17 amino acids long. Here the CDR3 reads CASSQVNRAPRGNEQFF. For the CDR3, the DNA is TGTGCCAGCAGCCAGGTTAACAGGGCCCCTCGGGGAAATGAGCAGTTCTTC.

The chain carries TRBV6-5 and TRBJ1-2; D call uncertain. Trimming took off 3 bases at V and 4 bases at J, with 12 bases between the two ends. This CDR3 is built from 14 residues. CDR1 is MNHEY, CDR2 SVGAGI, per germline. The CDR3 DNA is TGTGCCAGCAGTTATCCTGACGGGTTCTATGGCTACACCTTC. Its translation: CASSYPDGFYGYTF.

This chain links TRBV13 with TRBJ1-1; a weak D match, TRBD1 (5 bases). Germline CDR1 is PRHDT and CDR2 is FYEKMQ (reference sequence). V lost 3 bases and J 1 base, leaving 9 bases between the germline ends. The CDR3 runs to 14 residues. The CDR3 is CASSFSTANTEAFF. The CDR3 DNA reads as TGTGCCAGCAGCTTTTCGACAGCGAACACTGAAGCTTTCTTT.

The rearrangement uses TRBV14 and TRBJ2-7; 11 nucleotides line up with TRBD2. With V trimmed by 6 bases and J by 0 bases, 4 bases remained unmatched. Germline values: CDR1 SGHDN, CDR2 FVKESK. The CDR3 is made up of 15 amino acids. The CDR3 reads CASRVAGGSSYEQYF. The CDR3 DNA sequence: TGTGCCAGCAGAGTAGCGGGAGGGAGCTCCTACGAGCAGTACTTC.

Here the CDR3 reads CASSIASGRSQETQYF. As DNA, the CDR3 is TGTGCCAGTAGTATCGCTAGCGGGAGGTCACAGGAGACCCAGTACTTC. The rearrangement links TRBV19 to TRBJ2-5; 11 bases align to TRBD2. Germline CDR1 is LNHDA and CDR2 is SQIVND (reference sequence). Germline trimming cut 3 bases from V and 5 bases from J; bases unmatched to any gene: 8. The CDR3 covers 16 residues.

The CDR3 coding sequence is TGTGCCAGCAGGGCAGGGGGCCTGGCGAACACTGAAGCTTTCTTT. Amino acid sequence: CASRAGGLANTEAFF. The V call is TRBV6-4, the J call TRBJ1-1; TRBD1 matches 8 bases. This CDR3 region has 15 residues. V shed 6 bases, J shed 1 base, and the junction held 7 bases outside the gene matches. Germline values: CDR1 MRHNA, CDR2 SNTAGT.

This rearrangement joins TRBV20-1 to TRBJ2-1, with 9 bases aligning to TRBD2. This CDR3 has 15 amino acids. Germline V gene sequence: CDR1 DFQATT, CDR2 SNEGSKA (reference sequence). The junction had 8 bases not matched to a gene; V was cut back by 3 bases and J by 5 bases. The DNA for the CDR3 is TGCAGTGCTAGTGGGGCGGGAGGGCAAGACAATGAGCAGTTCTTC. Translated, it gives CSASGAGGQDNEQFF.

The genes are TRBV6-9 and TRBJ2-7; 7 positions agree with TRBD2. Trimming removed 9 bases from V and 0 bases from J; junction bases left unmatched: 2. Germline-derived CDR1 and CDR2 are MNHGY and SVAAGI. The length of the CDR3 is 12 residues. DNA of the CDR3: TGTGCCAGAGGGGAGGGCTCCTACGAGCAGTACTTC. It codes for CARGEGSYEQYF.

The genes are TRBV6-1 and TRBJ2-7; tentative D call: TRBD1 (5 bases). Germline CDR1 and CDR2: MNHNS and SASEGT. This CDR3 contains 16 residues. Trimming cost V 1 base and J 5 bases, with 18 bases left between them. This CDR3 reads CASSEGPGPTRHEQYF. The DNA for the CDR3 is TGTGCCAGCAGTGAAGGGCCAGGGCCCACCCGCCACGAGCAGTACTTC.

This sequence joins TRBV5-1 and TRBJ1-2; 11 bases are shared with TRBD1. CDR1 SGHRS and CDR2 YFSETQ come from the germline V gene. The CDR3 is 16 amino acids. The J segment lost 0 bases and the V segment lost 4 bases, leaving 5 bases of the junction unmatched. DNA of the CDR3: TGCGCCAGCAGCCCGGGACAGGGGGTTTCTAACTATGGCTACACCTTC. It is translated as CASSPGQGVSNYGYTF.

V usage is TRBV24-1 and J usage is TRBJ2-7; possible D gene TRBD1, 5 bases. This CDR3 is 13 amino acids long. V dropped 5 bases and J dropped 6 bases, with 13 bases sitting between them. Germline-derived CDR1 and CDR2 are KGHDR and SFDVKD. The CDR3 DNA is TGTGCCACCAGTGGCAGGGTTTCAGGCGAGCAGTACTTC. Translation gives CATSGRVSGEQYF.

The V gene is TRBV12-3 or TRBV12-4, the J gene TRBJ2-3; no clear D gene. The CDR3 spans 13 residues. Trimming stripped 6 bases from V and 0 bases from J, with 7 bases between. Here the CDR3 reads CASRVASTDTQYF. The DNA of the CDR3 is TGTGCCAGCAGGGTAGCTAGCACAGATACGCAGTATTTT.

J is TRBJ1-2 and V is TRBV18; D possibly corresponds to TRBD1 (6 bases). Germline CDR1 and CDR2: KGHSH and LQKENI. V dropped 10 bases and J dropped 6 bases, with 15 bases sitting between them. CDR3 size: 12 residues. The CDR3 DNA is TGTGCCACGGACGGGGGGGGCCATGGCTACACCTTC. It yields the protein CATDGGGHGYTF.

The chain carries TRBV7-3 and TRBJ1-1; the match to TRBD1 covers 9 bases. Germline V gives CDR1 SGHTA, CDR2 FQGTGA. V lost 0 bases, J lost 4 bases, and 6 bases stayed unmatched. The CDR3 runs 16 residues. Here the CDR3 reads CASSLTRTGEGTEAFF. As DNA, the CDR3 is TGTGCCAGCAGCTTAACCCGGACAGGGGAAGGCACTGAAGCTTTCTTT. The complete variable domain, with remaining parts taken from reference TRBV7-3 and TRBJ1-1, reads GAGVSQTPSNKVTEKGKYVELRCDPISGHTALYWYRQSLGQGPEFLIYFQGTGAADDSGLPNDRFFAVRPEGSVSTLKIQRTERGDSAVYLCASSLTRTGEGTEAFFGQGTRLTVV.

V gene TRBV5-4 combines with J gene TRBJ1-1, with TRBD1 identical over 8 bases. Germline CDR1 is SGHNT and CDR2 is YYREEE (reference sequence). The CDR3 is 14 amino acids. V gave up 4 bases and J gave up 1 base; unmatched junction bases: 3. The CDR3 spells CASSPDRANTEAFF. CDR3 DNA sequence: TGTGCCAGCAGCCCGGACAGGGCGAACACTGAAGCTTTCTTT.

This sequence joins TRBV7-2 and TRBJ2-1, with 9 bases that match TRBD1. Germline V CDR1 and CDR2: SGHTA, FQGNSA. With V trimmed by 5 bases and J by 2 bases, 7 bases remained unmatched. This CDR3 spans 16 amino acids. DNA for the CDR3: TGTGCCAGCAGCCCGGGTGGGACAGGGCCCTACAATGAGCAGTTCTTC. Translated: CASSPGGTGPYNEQFF.